This T cell receptor (beta chain) is drawn from a study of human T cells and chemical hapten exposure (dated by TCRdb to the early 2020s). Study-wide context: For sensitization, 2% DPC in acetone was applied to a roughly 2 cm by roughly 2 cm area of upper inner arm skin. Patients additionally received weekly therapeutic DPC doses to the scalp throughout the roughly 25-week study period. Patch testing on the upper back used Finn chambers containing 0.01% DPC, with scoring done after 6 days according to International Contact Dermatitis Research Group standards. The patient cohort, mostly female, included alopecia areata with under or over 50% scalp involvement, alopecia totalis and alopecia universalis. Libraries were combined into a pool for sequencing, and differences in TCR yield between samples came mainly from small differences in library volumes within the pool. This study followed changes in the peripheral blood TCR repertoire in vivo during primary and secondary sensitization of alopecia patients to the hapten diphenylcyclopropenone (DPC). Patient blood was sampled pre-sensitization (week 0) and at 2, 6 and about 24 weeks after DPC sensitization. For TCR sequencing, blood came from 25 to 35 alopecia patients at anywhere from one to four time points (pre-sensitization, 2, 6 and 24 weeks). The research as a whole found: Alopecia, a presumed autoimmune disease, was present in all patients, so the immune response of the patients might differ from that of healthy individuals. Patch test score was positively correlated with the number of PT1 expanded TCRs, with significance at thresholds 8, 16 and 32 but not at 4. Repeated subsampling changed both the strength of the expansion versus patch-test correlation and the threshold at which the correlation became significant. The number of TCRs above 1 in 1000 frequency did not change with DPC sensitization; there was no evidence of global repertoire structure alterations. Compared with pre-sensitization or healthy control sets, expanded TCRs formed significantly more large CDR3 similarity clusters, which is consistent with antigen-driven responses.

Receptor amplification or capture employed RACE. Sequencing took place on a NextSeq 500. During library preparation, unique molecular identifiers were attached to individual cDNA molecules so that TCRs could be counted quantitatively and reproducibly. Each blood RNA sample was used to sequence both TCR alpha and TCR beta chains. The authors processed their data as follows. The median number of TCRs per sample was roughly 98,000, ranging from 23,224 to 690,600. V, J and CDR3 annotation of the TCR reads was performed with the Decombinator software suite. For PS versus PT1 abundance plots, all samples were subsampled to the same number of TCRs (28,000). Expanded TCRs were defined as absent before sensitization and observed at least eight times at the 2-week time point. The public reads were run again by TCRdb, first through fastp at Q25 and then through MiXCR, and only productive beta chains were kept. Each entry is one CDR3 protein sequence, shown with its most common DNA and genes. TCRdb's processing, not the authors' own work, is the source of the V and J calls. In all, the sample holds just under 60,000 distinct CDR3 sequences, and around an eighth of those were seen once. The ten top clones hold roughly 2.3% of the sample.

From the cysteine up to the phenylalanine, the CDR3 has a length of 13 residues. Only the CDR3 region is kept as DNA, spanning 39 bases read in frame from base 1. According to the germline V gene, CDR1 reads SGHVS and CDR2 reads FNYEAQ. V loses 1 base, J loses 4 bases, and the germline ends lie 2 bases apart. Reading the label with the study, this specimen's time point is: patch test 3, about 24 weeks after DPC sensitization. The treatment or condition label, as the study defines it: therapeutic diphenylcyclopropenone sensitization with weekly scalp DPC. Blood at each patch-test visit was drawn before the patch test was applied. To be eligible, patients had to be aged 18 to 70, diagnosed with alopecia and judged suitable for DPC therapy, while pregnant patients were excluded. Total RNA was extracted from unfractionated whole blood that had been collected in Tempus Blood RNA tubes. Ten or more counts support this clonotype. Its antigen is still unknown. Base qualities are not recorded, but no much larger clone differs from it by a single base.

Specimen: whole blood, collected in connection with sensitization to the hapten diphenylcyclopropenone (DPC). Recombination connected TRBV7-6 to TRBJ2-6, with the D gene not confidently named. The TCR comes from a man aged 30-40 years with alopecia areata. Some clones in this sample may be carry-over from other donors' samples. In nucleotides, the sequence is TGTGCCAGCAGCTTAGAAGGGGCCAACGTCCTGACTTTC. It is translated as CASSLEGANVLTF.